This TCR beta chain is drawn from a study of T cells in tumors after PD-1 blockade. Study summary: Daily vismodegib 150 mg continued in a subset of anti-PD-1-treated patients. Study results and limitations: Some novel exhausted tumor clones appeared in pre-treatment blood, suggesting peripheral recruitment.

For this clone: Its antigen is unidentified.

CDR1 is SEHNR, CDR2 FQNEAQ, per germline (reference sequence). The ends lost 4 bases at V and 1 base at J; junction bases unmatched: 5. The length of the CDR3 is 15 residues. Only in-frame clones appear in the TCRdb table, and some are missing; sequencing was by immunoSEQ multiplex PCR. The sample records about 14,000 clones, around four fifths being singletons. The V call is TRBV7-9, the J call TRBJ2-3; 7 nucleotides align to TRBD1. Specimen: PBMCs, collected after anti-PD-1 treatment. This clonotype was sampled from a human donor with basal cell carcinoma. The CDR3 sequence is CASSSTGVGTDTQYF. CDR3 nucleotides: TGTGCCAGCAGCTCCACAGGGGTGGGCACAGATACGCAGTATTTT.